This T cell receptor (beta chain) was recovered during a study of early T cells in non-severe SARS-CoV-2 infection. The CDR3 has 13 amino acids. Between the trimmed V and J ends, which lost 6 bases and 1 base, there was a span of 9 bases. This clonotype was recorded a few times. The antigen remains undetermined. General study findings and limits: The VDJdb matching leaned toward anti-spike CD8 responses and overlooked private and CD4 specificities.

TCRdb itself ran the 5' RACE reads through MiXCR, one entry per CDR3 protein. The sample carries 45,000 to 55,000 distinct CDR3 sequences, 7% to 9% recorded once. The TCR sequence derives from an adult who was a healthcare worker with PCR-confirmed SARS-CoV-2 infection or an uninfected control (not recorded which). V usage is TRBV12-3 or TRBV12-4 and J usage is TRBJ1-2; D is unclear. Sequencing was performed on whole blood. The chain's CDR3 is CASSPQNNYGYTF. The CDR3, as DNA: TGTGCCAGCAGCCCACAGAATAACTATGGCTACACCTTC.